A single TCR beta chain is shown here with its context. The antigen is not known. CDR1 LNHNV and CDR2 YYDKDF come from the germline V gene (reference sequence). CDR3 length equals 16 residues. Trimming stripped 4 bases from V and 0 bases from J, with 10 bases between. This record comes from a study of T cell responses to AZD1222 COVID-19 vaccine. Study observations and caveats: It was only after the peak T cell response that any repertoires were sampled. Reportedly, nearly half the spike-specific TCRs target unmutated variant regions. Among AZD1222 vaccinees, only 6 or 7 were seropositive at baseline.

Using immunoSEQ multiplex PCR, the repertoire was profiled, and TCRdb retains in-frame clones only, with some absent. The sample lists over 80,000 clones, 90% to 95% occurring once. It was second doses at about 4 or about 12 weeks that were pooled. The receptor comes from an adult who received the AZD1222 COVID-19 vaccine. The genes are TRBV15 and TRBJ2-6; D not resolved. The starting material was peripheral blood, obtained 28 days after the second AZD1222 dose. In DNA form, the CDR3 reads TGTGCCACCAGCACGACTGAGAGCTCTGGGGCCAACGTCCTGACTTTC. It is translated as CATSTTESSGANVLTF. The full variable domain, rest sourced from reference TRBV15 and TRBJ2-6, is DAMVIQNPRYQVTQFGKPVTLSCSQTLNHNVMYWYQQKSSQAPKLLFHYYDKDFNNEADTPDNFQSRRPNTSFCFLDIRSPGLGDTAMYLCATSTTESSGANVLTFGAGSRLTVL.